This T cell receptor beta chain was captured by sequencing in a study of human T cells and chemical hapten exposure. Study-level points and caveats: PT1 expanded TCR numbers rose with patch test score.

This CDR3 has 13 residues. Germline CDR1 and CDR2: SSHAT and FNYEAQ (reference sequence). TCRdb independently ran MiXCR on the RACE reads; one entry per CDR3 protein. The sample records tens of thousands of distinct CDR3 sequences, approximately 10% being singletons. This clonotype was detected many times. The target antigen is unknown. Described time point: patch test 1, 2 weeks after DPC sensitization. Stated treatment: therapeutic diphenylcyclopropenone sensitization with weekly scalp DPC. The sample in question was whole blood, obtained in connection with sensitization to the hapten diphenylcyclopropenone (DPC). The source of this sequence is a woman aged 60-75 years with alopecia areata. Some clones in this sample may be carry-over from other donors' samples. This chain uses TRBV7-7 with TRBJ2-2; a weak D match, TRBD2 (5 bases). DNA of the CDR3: TGTGCTAGCCGGGGAGAGAACACCGGGGAGCTGTTTTTT. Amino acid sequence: CASRGENTGELFF.